The present T cell receptor beta chain was sequenced within a study of cytomegalovirus exposure and HLA in healthy donors. Findings and caveats of the study: Later analysis showed TCR association rates varying by HLA locus, highest for DRB1 and lowest for HLA-C.

A remark on this clone: Its antigen remains unknown.

The PCR made use of 60 Vbeta and 13 Jbeta primers. Profiling relied on immunoSEQ multiplex PCR, and the TCRdb table lists in-frame clones only, not all of them. Among around 140,000 clones listed, 70% to 80% were seen once. The CDR3 loop spans 14 amino acids. Trimming left V 3 bases short and J 5 bases short, with 11 bases between. The germline gives CDR1 KGHSH, CDR2 LQKENI. The chain has TRBV18 and TRBJ1-5; D may be TRBD1 (6 bases). The sample comprised PBMCs. This clonotype was sampled from a female donor in good health and CMV-seropositive. CDR3 residues: CASSPAGADQPQHF. The DNA for the CDR3 is TGTGCCAGCTCACCGGCGGGGGCAGATCAGCCCCAGCATTTT.